These T cell receptor beta chains were read from a single sample in a study of control samples from healthy donors and cancer patients. The table came from immunoSEQ multiplex PCR; TCRdb's copy has only in-frame clones and leaves some out. The table shows over 150,000 clones, with roughly 94% occurring only once. The sequenced sample consisted of blood. The receptor set was obtained from a woman aged 18-35 years in good health. Each CDR3 is given with its conserved first and last residue. D genes are given only for firm matches. Clone size, where shown, is once, few, many, or a class for clones that have expanded.

j_call clone_size d_call v_call cdr3_aa cdr3_nt
TRBJ1-1 NA NA TRBV28 CASSFEVTEAFF TGTGCCAGCAGTTTTGAGGTCACTGAAGCTTTCTTT
TRBJ1-6 NA NA TRBV3-1/TRBV3-2 CASSQGNSPLRF TGTGCCAGCAGCCAGGGAAATTCACCCCTCCGCTTT
TRBJ2-7 NA NA TRBV14 CASSQWWGPDAFEQYF TGTGCCAGCAGCCAATGGTGGGGTCCCGACGCCTTCGAGCAGTACTTC
TRBJ1-6 NA NA TRBV28 CASSPPGASPLHF TGTGCCAGCAGTCCCCCCGGAGCTTCACCCCTCCACTTT
TRBJ1-5 NA NA TRBV12-3/TRBV12-4 CASRDSNNQPQHF TGTGCCAGCAGGGACAGTAACAATCAGCCCCAGCATTTT
TRBJ1-1 NA TRBD1 TRBV7-9 CASSLGGGSVATEAFF TGTGCCAGCAGCTTAGGAGGGGGCTCGGTTGCCACTGAAGCTTTCTTT
TRBJ2-7 NA NA TRBV19 CASSITSGESYEQYF TGTGCCAGTAGTATAACGTCAGGGGAATCCTACGAGCAGTACTTC
TRBJ2-1 NA TRBD2 TRBV5-1 CASSPGTSGLSSYNEQFF TGCGCCAGCAGCCCCGGGACTAGCGGTTTAAGCTCCTACAATGAGCAGTTCTTC
TRBJ2-1 NA NA TRBV9 CASSGPLRDEQFF TGTGCCAGCAGCGGACCTCTTAGGGATGAGCAGTTCTTC
TRBJ1-4 NA TRBD1 TRBV5-1 CASSLVGTANEKLFF TGCGCCAGCAGCTTGGTTGGGACAGCTAATGAAAAACTGTTTTTT
TRBJ1-5 NA NA TRBV7-2 CASSLAPRLAQPQHF TGTGCCAGCAGCTTAGCGCCTCGGCTCGCACAGCCCCAGCATTTT
TRBJ1-5 NA NA TRBV7-2 CASSFGRGYNQPQHF TGTGCCAGCAGCTTTGGCAGGGGTTATAATCAGCCCCAGCATTTT
TRBJ2-7 NA NA TRBV6-5 CASSYSGEQYF TGTGCCAGCAGTTACTCGGGCGAGCAGTACTTC
TRBJ2-5 NA TRBD1 TRBV11-3 CASSHGTVQETQYF TGTGCCAGCAGCCACGGGACAGTTCAAGAGACCCAGTACTTC
TRBJ1-4 NA NA TRBV7-2 CASSLSGSLNEKLFF TGTGCCAGCAGCTTATCCGGGTCGCTCAATGAAAAACTGTTTTTT
TRBJ1-4 NA NA TRBV11-2 CASSPGVRVINEKLFF TGTGCCAGCAGCCCGGGGGTACGGGTGATTAATGAAAAACTGTTTTTT
TRBJ1-2 NA NA TRBV19 CASSLDSYGYTF TGTGCCAGTAGTTTGGACAGCTATGGCTACACCTTC
TRBJ2-6 NA NA TRBV5-4 CASSPGSGRLSGANVLTF TGTGCCAGCAGCCCTGGGTCCGGACGTCTCTCTGGGGCCAACGTCCTGACTTTC
TRBJ1-1 NA TRBD1 TRBV7-3 CASSPRGVAEAFF TGTGCCAGCAGCCCCAGGGGGGTCGCTGAAGCTTTCTTT
TRBJ1-2 NA TRBD1 TRBV5-5 CASSWTGDYGYTF TGTGCCAGCAGTTGGACAGGCGACTATGGCTACACCTTC
TRBJ1-1 NA NA TRBV5-1 CASSSRGENTEAFF TGCGCCAGCAGCTCGCGGGGAGAGAACACTGAAGCTTTCTTT
TRBJ1-3 once NA TRBV7-8 CASSLPRTAPNTIYF TGTGCCAGCAGCTTACCACGGACGGCGCCCAACACCATATATTTT
TRBJ1-2 NA TRBD1 TRBV2 CASSRTGEGGYTF TGTGCCAGCAGTCGAACAGGGGAGGGAGGCTACACCTTC
TRBJ1-1 NA TRBD1 TRBV9 CASSPGQGWATEAFF TGTGCCAGCAGCCCCGGACAGGGGTGGGCCACTGAAGCTTTCTTT
TRBJ1-1 NA NA TRBV6-1 CASSPPSPIDEAFF TGTGCCAGCAGTCCCCCTTCTCCGATAGATGAAGCTTTCTTT
TRBJ1-2 NA NA TRBV5-6 CASSFGVRQSF TGTGCCAGCAGCTTCGGGGTTCGTCAGTCCTTC
TRBJ1-5 few NA TRBV4-2 CASSQGSGEGNQPQHF TGTGCCAGCAGCCAAGGATCCGGGGAGGGGAATCAGCCCCAGCATTTT
TRBJ2-1 once TRBD2 TRBV7-9 CASSLQAGGDNEQFF TGTGCCAGCAGCTTACAAGCGGGAGGGGACAATGAGCAGTTCTTC
TRBJ2-1 NA TRBD2 TRBV29-1 CSVGSSGHEQFF TGCAGCGTCGGGAGTAGCGGGCATGAGCAGTTCTTC
TRBJ1-3 NA NA TRBV11-2 CASSTLMDLTGNTIYF TGTGCCAGCAGCACTTTGATGGACTTAACTGGAAACACCATATATTTT